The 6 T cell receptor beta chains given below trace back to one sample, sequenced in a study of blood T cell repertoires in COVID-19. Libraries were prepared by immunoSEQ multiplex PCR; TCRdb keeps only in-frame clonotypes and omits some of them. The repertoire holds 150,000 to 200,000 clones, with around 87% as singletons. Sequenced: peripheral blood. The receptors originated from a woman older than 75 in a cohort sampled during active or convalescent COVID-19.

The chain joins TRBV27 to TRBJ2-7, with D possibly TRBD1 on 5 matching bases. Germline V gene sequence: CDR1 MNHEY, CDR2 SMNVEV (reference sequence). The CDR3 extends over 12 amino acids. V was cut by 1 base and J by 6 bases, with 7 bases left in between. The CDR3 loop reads CASSLWGGEQYF. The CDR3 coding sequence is TGTGCCAGCAGTTTATGGGGCGGCGAGCAGTACTTC.

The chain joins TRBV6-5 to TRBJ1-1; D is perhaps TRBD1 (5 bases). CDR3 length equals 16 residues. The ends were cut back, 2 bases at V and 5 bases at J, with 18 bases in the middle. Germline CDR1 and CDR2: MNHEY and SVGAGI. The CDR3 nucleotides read TGTGCCAGCAGTTACCATAGGGGCAGTCGGGGGACTGAAGCTTTCTTT. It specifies CASSYHRGSRGTEAFF.

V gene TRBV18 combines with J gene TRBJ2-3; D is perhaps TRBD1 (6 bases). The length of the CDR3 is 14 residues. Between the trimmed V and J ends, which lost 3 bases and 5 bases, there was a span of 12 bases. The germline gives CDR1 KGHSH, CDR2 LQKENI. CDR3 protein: CASSPGQGLDTQYF. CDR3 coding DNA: TGTGCCAGCTCACCGGGGCAGGGGTTAGATACGCAGTATTTT. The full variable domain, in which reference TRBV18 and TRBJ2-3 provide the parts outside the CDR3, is NAGVMQNPRHLVRRRGQEARLRCSPMKGHSHVYWYRQLPEEGLKFMVYLQKENIIDESGMPKERFSAEFPKEGPSILRIQQVVRGDSAAYFCASSPGQGLDTQYFGPGTRLTVL.

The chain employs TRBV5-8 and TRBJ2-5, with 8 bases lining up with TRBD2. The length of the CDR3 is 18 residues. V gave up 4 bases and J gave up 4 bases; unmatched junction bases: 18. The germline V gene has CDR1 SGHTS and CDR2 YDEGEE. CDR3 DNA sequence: TGTGCCAGCAGCCCCGGGATAGCGGGGCCGAGGGGGGGAGAGACCCAGTACTTC. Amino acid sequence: CASSPGIAGPRGGETQYF.

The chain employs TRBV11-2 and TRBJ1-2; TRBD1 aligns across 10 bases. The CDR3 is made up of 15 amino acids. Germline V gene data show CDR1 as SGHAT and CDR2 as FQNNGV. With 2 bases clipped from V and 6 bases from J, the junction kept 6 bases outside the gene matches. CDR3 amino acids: CASSLRGQGEDGYTF. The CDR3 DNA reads TGTGCCAGCAGCTTACGAGGACAGGGGGAAGATGGCTACACCTTC. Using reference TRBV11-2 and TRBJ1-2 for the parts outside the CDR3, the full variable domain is EAGVAQSPRYKIIEKRQSVAFWCNPISGHATLYWYQQILGQGPKLLIQFQNNGVVDDSQLPKDRFSAERLKGVDSTLKIQPAKLEDSAVYLCASSLRGQGEDGYTFGSGTRLTVV.

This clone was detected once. The CDR3 loop reads CASRTTYNEQFF. The DNA of the CDR3 is TGTGCCAGCAGAACAACCTACAATGAGCAGTTCTTC. This chain connects TRBV12-3 or TRBV12-4 to TRBJ2-1; D is unclear. Trimming stripped 6 bases from V and 2 bases from J, with 5 bases between. The CDR3 is 12 residues long.